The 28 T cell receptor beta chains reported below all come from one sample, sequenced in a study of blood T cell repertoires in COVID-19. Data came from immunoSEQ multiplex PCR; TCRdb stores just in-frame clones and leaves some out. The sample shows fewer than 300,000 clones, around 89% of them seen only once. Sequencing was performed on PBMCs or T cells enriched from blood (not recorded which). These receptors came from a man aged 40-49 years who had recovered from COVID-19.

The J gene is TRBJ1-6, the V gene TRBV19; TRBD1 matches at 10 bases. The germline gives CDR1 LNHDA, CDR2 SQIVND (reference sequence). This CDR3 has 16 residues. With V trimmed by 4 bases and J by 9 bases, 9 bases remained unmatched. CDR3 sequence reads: CASSTRQGAGGSPLHF. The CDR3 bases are TGTGCCAGTAGTACCAGACAGGGGGCCGGTGGTTCACCCCTCCACTTT.

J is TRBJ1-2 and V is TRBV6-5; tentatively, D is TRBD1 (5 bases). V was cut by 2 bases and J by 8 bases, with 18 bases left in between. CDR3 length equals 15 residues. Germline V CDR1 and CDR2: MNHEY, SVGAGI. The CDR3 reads CASSYAQGPFFGYTF. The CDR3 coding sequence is TGTGCCAGCAGTTACGCCCAGGGCCCCTTCTTCGGCTACACCTTC.

CDR3 nucleotide sequence: TGTGCCAGCAGCTTTTCGTCCGGGACAGGGGTGGGCGAGCAGTACTTC. Its protein product is CASSFSSGTGVGEQYF. The J gene is TRBJ2-7, the V gene TRBV5-6; 10 bases agree with TRBD1. V lost 2 bases, J lost 6 bases, and 11 bases stayed unmatched. The germline V gene encodes CDR1 SGHDT and CDR2 YYEEEE. The CDR3 has 16 amino acids. The full variable domain, completed using reference TRBV5-6 and TRBJ2-7, is DAGVTQSPTHLIKTRGQQVTLRCSPKSGHDTVSWYQQALGQGPQFIFQYYEEEERQRGNFPDRFSGHQFPNYSSELNVNALLLGDSALYLCASSFSSGTGVGEQYFGPGTRLTVT.

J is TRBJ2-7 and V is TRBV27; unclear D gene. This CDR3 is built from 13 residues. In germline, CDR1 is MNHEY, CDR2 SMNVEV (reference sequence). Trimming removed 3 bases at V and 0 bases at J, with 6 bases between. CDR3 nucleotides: TGTGCCAGCAGTTTGGCCCTCTCCTACGAGCAGTACTTC. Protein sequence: CASSLALSYEQYF.

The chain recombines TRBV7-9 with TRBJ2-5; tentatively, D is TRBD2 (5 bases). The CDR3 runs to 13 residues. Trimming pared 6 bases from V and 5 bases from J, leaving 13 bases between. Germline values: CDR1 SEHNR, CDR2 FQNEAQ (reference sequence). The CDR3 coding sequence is TGTGCCAGCAGTCCTGGTCCGGGGGAGACCCAGTACTTC. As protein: CASSPGPGETQYF.

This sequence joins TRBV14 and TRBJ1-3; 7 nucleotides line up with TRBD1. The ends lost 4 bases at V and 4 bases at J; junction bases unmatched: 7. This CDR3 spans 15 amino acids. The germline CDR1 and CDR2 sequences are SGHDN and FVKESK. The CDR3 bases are TGTGCCAGCAGCCTGACAGGGCCGGGGGGAAACACCATATATTTT. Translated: CASSLTGPGGNTIYF.

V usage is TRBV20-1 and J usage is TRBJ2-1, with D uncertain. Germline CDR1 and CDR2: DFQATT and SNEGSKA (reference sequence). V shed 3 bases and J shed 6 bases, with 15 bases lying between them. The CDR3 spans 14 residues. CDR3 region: CSASRGKTGNEQFF. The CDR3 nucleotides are TGCAGTGCTAGTAGAGGAAAAACGGGCAATGAGCAGTTCTTC.

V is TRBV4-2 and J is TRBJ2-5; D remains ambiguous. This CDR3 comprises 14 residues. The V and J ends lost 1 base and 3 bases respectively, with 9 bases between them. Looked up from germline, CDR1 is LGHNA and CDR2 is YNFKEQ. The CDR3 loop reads CASSQAELKETQYF. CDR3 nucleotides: TGTGCCAGCAGCCAAGCTGAACTAAAAGAGACCCAGTACTTC.

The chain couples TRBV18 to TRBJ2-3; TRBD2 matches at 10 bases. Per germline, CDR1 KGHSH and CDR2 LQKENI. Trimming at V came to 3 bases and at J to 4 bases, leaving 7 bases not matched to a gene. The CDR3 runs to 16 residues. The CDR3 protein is CASSPLSGGASDTQYF. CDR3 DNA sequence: TGTGCCAGCTCACCCTTAAGCGGGGGGGCATCAGATACGCAGTATTTT.

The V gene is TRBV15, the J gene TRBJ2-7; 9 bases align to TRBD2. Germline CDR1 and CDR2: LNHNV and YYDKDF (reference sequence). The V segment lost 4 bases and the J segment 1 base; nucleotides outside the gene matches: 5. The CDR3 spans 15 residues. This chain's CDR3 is CATSTLAGYSYEQYF. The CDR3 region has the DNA TGTGCCACCAGCACACTAGCGGGTTATTCCTACGAGCAGTACTTC. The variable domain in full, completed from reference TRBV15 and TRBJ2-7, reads DAMVIQNPRYQVTQFGKPVTLSCSQTLNHNVMYWYQQKSSQAPKLLFHYYDKDFNNEADTPDNFQSRRPNTSFCFLDIRSPGLGDTAMYLCATSTLAGYSYEQYFGPGTRLTVT.

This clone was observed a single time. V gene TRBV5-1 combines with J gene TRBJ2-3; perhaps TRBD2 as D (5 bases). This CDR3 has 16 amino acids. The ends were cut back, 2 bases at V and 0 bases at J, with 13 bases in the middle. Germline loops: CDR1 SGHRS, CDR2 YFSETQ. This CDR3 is CASSLEKRWSTDTQYF. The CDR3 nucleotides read TGCGCCAGCAGCTTAGAAAAGCGGTGGAGCACAGATACGCAGTATTTT.

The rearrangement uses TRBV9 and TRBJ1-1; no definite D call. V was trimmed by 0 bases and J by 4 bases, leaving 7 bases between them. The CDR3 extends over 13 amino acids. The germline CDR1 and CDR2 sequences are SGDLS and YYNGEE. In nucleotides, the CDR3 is TGTGCCAGCAGCGTAGGTGTCGGCACTGAAGCTTTCTTT. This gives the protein CASSVGVGTEAFF.

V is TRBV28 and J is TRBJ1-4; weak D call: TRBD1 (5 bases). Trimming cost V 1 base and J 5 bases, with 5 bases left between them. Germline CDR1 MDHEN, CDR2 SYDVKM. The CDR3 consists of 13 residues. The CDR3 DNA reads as TGTGCCAGCAGTTTATACAGGAATGAAAAACTGTTTTTT. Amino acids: CASSLYRNEKLFF.

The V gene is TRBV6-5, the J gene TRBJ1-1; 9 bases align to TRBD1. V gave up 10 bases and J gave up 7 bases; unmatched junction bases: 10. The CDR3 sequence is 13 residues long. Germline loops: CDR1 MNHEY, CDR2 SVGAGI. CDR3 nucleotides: TGTGCCACCTACCGGGACAGGGAGGGTGAAGCTTTCTTT. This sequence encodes CATYRDREGEAFF.

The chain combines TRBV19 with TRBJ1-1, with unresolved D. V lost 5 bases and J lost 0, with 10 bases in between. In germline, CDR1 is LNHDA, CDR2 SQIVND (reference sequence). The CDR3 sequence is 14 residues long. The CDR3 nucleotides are TGTGCCAGTAGTGTCCTTCAGGTGAACACTGAAGCTTTCTTT. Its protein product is CASSVLQVNTEAFF.

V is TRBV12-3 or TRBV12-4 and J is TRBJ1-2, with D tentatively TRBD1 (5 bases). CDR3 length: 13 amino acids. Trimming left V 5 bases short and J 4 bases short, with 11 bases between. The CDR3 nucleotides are TGTGCCAGCAGTCCCGACAGAAGCTATGGCTACACCTTC. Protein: CASSPDRSYGYTF.

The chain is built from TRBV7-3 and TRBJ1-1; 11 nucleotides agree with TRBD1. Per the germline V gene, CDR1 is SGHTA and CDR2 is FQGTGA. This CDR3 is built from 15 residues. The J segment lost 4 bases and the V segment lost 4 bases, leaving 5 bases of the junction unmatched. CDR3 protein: CASSSGQGAITEAFF. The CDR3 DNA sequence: TGTGCCAGCAGCTCCGGACAGGGGGCTATCACTGAAGCTTTCTTT. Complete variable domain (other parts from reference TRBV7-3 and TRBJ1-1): GAGVSQTPSNKVTEKGKYVELRCDPISGHTALYWYRQSLGQGPEFLIYFQGTGAADDSGLPNDRFFAVRPEGSVSTLKIQRTERGDSAVYLCASSSGQGAITEAFFGQGTRLTVV.

The CDR3 bases are TGTGCCAGCAGCGTAGAGGGCGGGATAACCTACGAGCAGTACTTC. Its protein is CASSVEGGITYEQYF. The chain employs TRBV9 and TRBJ2-7; TRBD2 might be the D (6 bases). Trimming shortened V by 0 bases and J by 2 bases, and 12 bases separated the two germline ends. The germline V gene encodes CDR1 SGDLS and CDR2 YYNGEE. This CDR3 contains 15 residues.

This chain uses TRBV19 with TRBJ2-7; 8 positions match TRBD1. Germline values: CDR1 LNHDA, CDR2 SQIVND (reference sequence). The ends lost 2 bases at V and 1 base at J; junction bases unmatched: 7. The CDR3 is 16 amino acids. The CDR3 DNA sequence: TGTGCCAGTAGTATAAGTGGACAGGGATTTTCCTACGAGCAGTACTTC. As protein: CASSISGQGFSYEQYF.

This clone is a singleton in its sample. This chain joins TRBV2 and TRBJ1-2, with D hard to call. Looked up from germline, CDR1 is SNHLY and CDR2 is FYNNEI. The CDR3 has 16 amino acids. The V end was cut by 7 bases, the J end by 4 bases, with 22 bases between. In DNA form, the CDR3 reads TGTGCCAGCATGGAGGGTCTGTTAATAGTGGGCTATGGCTACACCTTC. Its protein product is CASMEGLLIVGYGYTF.

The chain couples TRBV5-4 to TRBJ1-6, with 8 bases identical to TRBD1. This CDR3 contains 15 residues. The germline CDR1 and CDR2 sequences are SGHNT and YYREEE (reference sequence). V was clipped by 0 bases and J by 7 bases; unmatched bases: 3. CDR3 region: CASSLARQGNSPLHF. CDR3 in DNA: TGTGCCAGCAGCTTGGCGAGACAGGGGAATTCACCCCTCCACTTT.

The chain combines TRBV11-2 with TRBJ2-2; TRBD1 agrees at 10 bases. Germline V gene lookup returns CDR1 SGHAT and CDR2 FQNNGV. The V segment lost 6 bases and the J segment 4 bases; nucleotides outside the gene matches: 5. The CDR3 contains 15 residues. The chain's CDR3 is CASSWDRGFTGELFF. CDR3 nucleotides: TGTGCCAGCAGTTGGGACAGGGGATTCACCGGGGAGCTGTTTTTT.

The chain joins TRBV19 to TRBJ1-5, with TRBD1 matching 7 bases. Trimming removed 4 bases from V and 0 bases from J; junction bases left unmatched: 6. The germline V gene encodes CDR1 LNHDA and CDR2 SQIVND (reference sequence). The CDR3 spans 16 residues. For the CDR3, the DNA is TGTGCCAGTAGTACACGGACAGGCAGTAGCAATCAGCCCCAGCATTTT. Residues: CASSTRTGSSNQPQHF.

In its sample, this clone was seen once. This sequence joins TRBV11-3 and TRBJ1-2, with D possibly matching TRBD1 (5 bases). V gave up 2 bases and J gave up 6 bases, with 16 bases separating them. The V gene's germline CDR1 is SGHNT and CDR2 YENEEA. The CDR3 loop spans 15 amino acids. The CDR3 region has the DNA TGTGCCAGCAGCTTAATGGGCAGGGCGGAAAATGGCTACACCTTC. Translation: CASSLMGRAENGYTF. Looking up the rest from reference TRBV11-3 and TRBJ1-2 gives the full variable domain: EAGVVQSPRYKIIEKKQPVAFWCNPISGHNTLYWYLQNLGQGPELLIRYENEEAVDDSQLPKDRFSAERLKGVDSTLKIQPAELGDSAVYLCASSLMGRAENGYTFGSGTRLTVV.

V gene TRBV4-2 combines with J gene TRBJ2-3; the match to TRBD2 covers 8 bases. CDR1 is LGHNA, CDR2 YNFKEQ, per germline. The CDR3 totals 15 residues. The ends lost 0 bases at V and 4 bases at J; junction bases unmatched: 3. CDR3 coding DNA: TGTGCCAGCAGCCAAGATCGGGGGGGCCCAGATACGCAGTATTTT. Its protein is CASSQDRGGPDTQYF.

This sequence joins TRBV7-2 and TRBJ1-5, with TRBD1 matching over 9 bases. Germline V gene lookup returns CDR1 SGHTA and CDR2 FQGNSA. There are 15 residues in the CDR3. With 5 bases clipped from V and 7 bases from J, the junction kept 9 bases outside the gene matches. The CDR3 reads CASSKKTGGAQPQHF. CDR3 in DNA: TGTGCCAGCAGCAAAAAGACAGGGGGGGCCCAGCCCCAGCATTTT.

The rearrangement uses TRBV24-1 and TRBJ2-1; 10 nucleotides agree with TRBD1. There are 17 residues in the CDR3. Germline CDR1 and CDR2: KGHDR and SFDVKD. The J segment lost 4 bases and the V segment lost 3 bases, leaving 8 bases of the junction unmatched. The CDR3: CATSDLGTGDLYNEQFF. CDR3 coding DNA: TGTGCCACCAGTGATCTCGGGACAGGGGACTTATACAATGAGCAGTTCTTC.

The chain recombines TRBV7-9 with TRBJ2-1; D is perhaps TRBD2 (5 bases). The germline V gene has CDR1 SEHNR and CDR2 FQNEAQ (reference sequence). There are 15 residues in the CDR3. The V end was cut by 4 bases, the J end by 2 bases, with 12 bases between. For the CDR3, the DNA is TGTGCCAGCAGCTCCCTAGCTGGCCCCTACAATGAGCAGTTCTTC. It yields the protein CASSSLAGPYNEQFF. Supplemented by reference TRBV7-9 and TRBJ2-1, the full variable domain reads DTGVSQNPRHKITKRGQNVTFRCDPISEHNRLYWYRQTLGQGPEFLTYFQNEAQLEKSRLLSDRFSAERPKGSFSTLEIQRTEQGDSAMYLCASSSLAGPYNEQFFGPGTRLTVL.